Shown below are 14 T cell receptor beta chains from a single sample sequenced in a study of blood T cell repertoires in COVID-19. Data came from immunoSEQ multiplex PCR; TCRdb stores just in-frame clones and leaves some out. The sample has about 200,000 clones; 70% to 90% are singletons. Sequenced: peripheral blood. The receptors come from a man aged 45-65 years with COVID-19, enrolled during active disease.

The chain uses TRBV5-8 and TRBJ1-2; 11 positions match TRBD1. Per the germline V gene, CDR1 is SGHTS and CDR2 is YDEGEE. The V gene end was trimmed by 4 bases and the J gene end by 4 bases; junction bases not matched to a gene: 6. CDR3 length equals 15 residues. CDR3 loop: CASSHGTGGPYGYTF. CDR3 DNA sequence: TGTGCCAGCAGCCATGGGACAGGGGGTCCCTATGGCTACACCTTC.

V gene TRBV12-3 or TRBV12-4 combines with J gene TRBJ2-7; no clear D gene. V lost 2 bases to trimming and J lost 3 bases, with 8 bases between them. The CDR3 is made up of 13 amino acids. For the CDR3, the DNA is TGTGCCAGCAGTTTAAGAGTGAGCTACGAGCAGTACTTC. Translated, it gives CASSLRVSYEQYF.

This chain connects TRBV9 to TRBJ1-6, with D perhaps TRBD1 (6 bases). Germline V gene lookup returns CDR1 SGDLS and CDR2 YYNGEE. The CDR3 covers 15 residues. V lost 0 bases, J lost 6 bases, and 10 bases lay in between. The DNA of the CDR3 is TGTGCCAGCAGCGTAGAGGGACAAATTAATTCACCCCTCCACTTT. Encoded protein: CASSVEGQINSPLHF.

V gene TRBV19 combines with J gene TRBJ1-5, with 8 bases matching TRBD1. This CDR3 has 14 amino acids. The V gene's germline CDR1 is LNHDA and CDR2 SQIVND (reference sequence). V shed 9 bases, J shed 1 base, and the junction held 5 bases outside the gene matches. DNA of the CDR3: TGTGCCAGCGTTGACAGGGGAAGCAATCAGCCCCAGCATTTT. Its protein is CASVDRGSNQPQHF.

V usage is TRBV9 and J usage is TRBJ2-2; D may be TRBD2 (5 bases). The CDR3 runs to 16 residues. Germline V lookup: CDR1 SGDLS, CDR2 YYNGEE. V was pared by 3 bases and J by 0 bases, with 12 bases between. CDR3 in DNA: TGTGCCAGCAGCGGGACTGGGCAGCCGAACACCGGGGAGCTGTTTTTT. This codes for CASSGTGQPNTGELFF.

J is TRBJ2-3 and V is TRBV2; D gene unclear. The CDR3 is made up of 14 amino acids. The V end was cut by 11 bases, the J end by 5 bases, with 20 bases between. Germline CDR1 is SNHLY and CDR2 is FYNNEI. The CDR3 here is CAGGVHLTQDTQYF. The CDR3 nucleotides read TGTGCCGGCGGCGTCCACCTTACCCAAGATACGCAGTATTTT.

This chain links TRBV4-1 with TRBJ1-5; perhaps TRBD1 as D (6 bases). CDR1 and CDR2 (germline): MGHRA, YSYEKL. CDR3 size: 17 residues. Deletions cut 0 bases from V and 4 bases from J, with 16 bases between. In nucleotides, the CDR3 is TGCGCCAGCAGCCAAGATTTCGTGCAGGGGCAAAATCAGCCCCAGCATTTT. The encoded protein is CASSQDFVQGQNQPQHF.

The gene calls are TRBV29-1 and TRBJ2-7, with TRBD1 matching 7 bases. V shed 7 bases, J shed 0 bases, and the junction held 9 bases outside the gene matches. This CDR3 contains 14 residues. CDR1 is SQVTM and CDR2 is ANQGSEA in the germline V gene. The CDR3 DNA reads TGCAGCGCCTCGGGACAGTTTTCCTCCTACGAGCAGTACTTC. Protein product: CSASGQFSSYEQYF.

The chain uses TRBV2 and TRBJ1-3; D gene uncertain. The CDR3 length is 14 residues. With 7 bases removed from V and 0 bases from J, the gap between germline ends came to 10 bases. Germline values: CDR1 SNHLY, CDR2 FYNNEI. In DNA form, the CDR3 reads TGTGCCAGCATCTTGGAGATCTCTGGAAACACCATATATTTT. The encoded protein is CASILEISGNTIYF.

This chain connects TRBV25-1 to TRBJ2-1; 9 bases are shared with TRBD1. The germline V gene encodes CDR1 MGHDK and CDR2 SYGVNS. The CDR3 has 16 amino acids. V gave up 2 bases and J gave up 9 bases; unmatched junction bases: 11. The CDR3 is CASSEPGTGYFGEQFF. For the CDR3, the DNA is TGTGCCAGCAGTGAACCCGGGACAGGGTATTTCGGTGAGCAGTTCTTC.

V gene TRBV29-1 combines with J gene TRBJ2-5, with D possibly TRBD1 on 6 matching bases. The CDR3 is 13 residues long. Germline CDR1 and CDR2: SQVTM and ANQGSEA. The V and J ends lost 3 bases and 4 bases respectively, with 12 bases between them. CDR3 nucleotide sequence: TGCAGCGTTGAGGCAGGGGCCAGAGAGACCCAGTACTTC. Translation: CSVEAGARETQYF.

This chain links TRBV4-1 with TRBJ1-3; unclear D gene. Per germline, CDR1 MGHRA and CDR2 YSYEKL. The CDR3 is 13 amino acids. V lost 0 bases to trimming and J lost 3 bases, with 3 bases between them. CDR3 amino acids: CASSQDFGNTIYF. CDR3 sequence (DNA): TGCGCCAGCAGCCAAGACTTTGGAAACACCATATATTTT.

The count of this clone is one. The DNA for the CDR3 is TGTGCCAGCAGCTCCCCGGGACAGGGGTACGAGCAGTACTTC. Translating it yields CASSSPGQGYEQYF. The rearrangement uses TRBV27 and TRBJ2-7; the match to TRBD1 covers 10 bases. The trim removed 6 bases at V and 4 bases at J, leaving 6 bases unmatched. The CDR3 consists of 14 residues. Germline values: CDR1 MNHEY, CDR2 SMNVEV (reference sequence).

The V and J genes are TRBV30 and TRBJ1-5; a weak D match, TRBD1 (5 bases). CDR3 size: 15 residues. The germline CDR1 and CDR2 sequences are GTSNPN and SVGIG (reference sequence). Trimming took 2 bases from V and 3 from J, leaving 14 bases between them. The DNA of the CDR3 is TGTGCCTGGAGTCCCAGGGAAGGCTACAATCAGCCCCAGCATTTT. Its translation: CAWSPREGYNQPQHF.